The rows below give T cell receptor beta chains drawn from one sample of a study of blood T cell repertoires in COVID-19. Assay: immunoSEQ multiplex PCR; the TCRdb copy retains only in-frame clones and omits some. The sample lists roughly 87,000 clones; around 83% were seen once. The specimen was peripheral blood. The receptor set was obtained from a woman in her 70s with acute or convalescent COVID-19. The CDR3 runs from the conserved cysteine through the conserved F or W. Each record gives: V gene, J gene, CDR3 length, CDR3 protein.

>TRBV7-9|TRBJ1-1|15
CASSLPGGVTTEAFF
>TRBV29-1|TRBJ1-2|14
CSVDATGTGYGYTF
>TRBV10-1|TRBJ2-1|15
CASSEVAGGRYEQFF
>TRBV28|TRBJ1-3|15
CASRLQGATGNTIYF
>TRBV5-1|TRBJ2-7|17
CASSRGGGQGRTYEQYF
>TRBV15|TRBJ2-1|12
CATSRDQGKQFF
>TRBV29-1|TRBJ1-1|14
CSVVTQGGSTEAFF
>TRBV7-9|TRBJ2-7|13
CASSQLQGDEQYF
>TRBV28|TRBJ2-7|12
CATTGDMDEQYF
>TRBV9|TRBJ1-3|15
CASSPRDIGGNTIYF
>TRBV6-2/TRBV6-3|TRBJ1-2|18
CASSAGWGQAVGDYGYTF
>TRBV5-1|TRBJ2-3|14
CASSAGLDTDTQYF
>TRBV6-5|TRBJ1-1|15
CASSYSIGVNTEAFF
>TRBV7-6|TRBJ1-6|17
CASSPRRVGQKPSPLHF
>TRBV14|TRBJ2-7|14
CASSQVKGAGEQYF
>TRBV10-2|TRBJ2-5|14
CASTPTAVYETQYF